The 24 T cell receptor beta chains in this list originate from one sample, sequenced in a study of breast tumors, draining lymph nodes, adjacent tissues. One entry per CDR3 protein, called by TCRdb with MiXCR from the multiplex PCR reads. Among about 31,000 distinct CDR3 sequences listed, about 60% were seen once. Sequencing was performed on breast tumor tissue. The receptors stem from a female donor with breast cancer. Some clones in this sample may be carry-over from other donors' samples.

The CDR3 DNA reads TGTGCCACCGGGACTAGCGGATCCTACGAGCAGTACTTC. This sequence encodes CATGTSGSYEQYF. The chain couples TRBV24-1 to TRBJ2-7, with TRBD2 matching over 11 bases. Germline trimming cut 9 bases from V and 1 base from J; bases unmatched to any gene: 1. CDR1 is KGHDR, CDR2 SFDVKD, per germline. The length of the CDR3 is 13 residues.

J is TRBJ2-7 and V is TRBV20-1; D is possibly TRBD2 (6 bases). The CDR3 totals 14 residues. Germline values: CDR1 DFQATT, CDR2 SNEGSKA (reference sequence). The ends were cut back, 2 bases at V and 0 bases at J, with 11 bases in the middle. The CDR3 here is CSARSYSGSYEQYF. In DNA form, the CDR3 reads TGCAGTGCTAGAAGTTATAGCGGCTCCTACGAGCAGTACTTC.

This clonotype was recorded at least ten times. The J gene is TRBJ1-5, the V gene TRBV4-3, with D possibly matching TRBD1 (5 bases). Germline loops: CDR1 LGHNA, CDR2 YSLEER. This CDR3 is 15 amino acids long. Trimming left V 2 bases short and J 4 bases short, with 12 bases between. The CDR3 DNA is TGCGCCAGCAGCCAACACCGGGACGTTAATCAGCCCCAGCATTTT. Translated, it gives CASSQHRDVNQPQHF.

Worth noting for this clonotype: The junction does not match germline at one end; this may be a read error. The J gene is TRBJ2-7, the V gene TRBV5-1; 9 nucleotides agree with TRBD2. The germline V gene has CDR1 SGHRS and CDR2 YFSETQ. CDR3 size: 16 residues. The CDR3 DNA reads TGTGCCAGCAGCTGGGAGACTGGCGGGGGGGTCTACGAGCAGTACTTC. The encoded protein is CASSWETGGGVYEQYF.

Judged by abundance, this clonotype is medium-sized. J is TRBJ1-5 and V is TRBV6-2 or TRBV6-3; D possibly corresponds to TRBD1 (5 bases). Trimming took off 2 bases at V and 6 bases at J, with 11 bases between the two ends. The CDR3 has 14 amino acids. CDR1 and CDR2 (germline): MNHEY, SVGEGT. This chain's CDR3 is CASSYGGSGQPQHF. As DNA, the CDR3 is TGTGCCAGCAGTTACGGGGGTTCGGGTCAGCCCCAGCATTTT.

By its share, this clonotype is medium-sized (0.01 to 0.1%). The CDR3 reads CASSATGGARSGANVLTF. The CDR3 DNA follows: TGTGCCAGCAGCGCCACAGGGGGCGCCCGGTCTGGGGCCAACGTCCTGACTTTC. The chain is built from TRBV9 and TRBJ2-6, with 9 bases identical to TRBD1. CDR1 and CDR2 from the germline V gene are SGDLS and YYNGEE. V was clipped by 3 bases and J by 1 base; unmatched bases: 8. CDR3 size: 18 residues.

The J gene is TRBJ1-2, the V gene TRBV19; no definite D call. The length of the CDR3 is 12 residues. V dropped 6 bases and J dropped 4 bases, with 9 bases sitting between them. CDR1 is LNHDA, CDR2 SQIVND, per germline (reference sequence). CDR3 nucleotides: TGTGCCAGTAGGGAGGAAGGCTATGGCTACACCTTC. Its protein is CASREEGYGYTF.

The chain uses TRBV19 and TRBJ1-6, with D perhaps TRBD1 (5 bases). From germline, CDR1 is LNHDA and CDR2 SQIVND (reference sequence). The CDR3 extends over 16 amino acids. Deletions cut 5 bases from V and 2 bases from J, with 13 bases between. CDR3 bases: TGTGCCAGTAGTCCAGGGCGGAGGCCCTATAATTCACCCCTCCACTTT. Protein sequence: CASSPGRRPYNSPLHF. Full variable domain (missing parts from reference TRBV19 and TRBJ1-6): DGGITQSPKYLFRKEGQNVTLSCEQNLNHDAMYWYRQDPGQGLRLIYYSQIVNDFQKGDIAEGYSVSREKKESFPLTVTSAQKNPTAFYLCASSPGRRPYNSPLHFGNGTRLTVT.

This clonotype has at least ten counts. One base away lies a much larger clone, so this may be a sequencing read error. The rearrangement uses TRBV6-1 and TRBJ2-7; D may be TRBD2 (6 bases). The germline V and J ends were trimmed by 7 bases and 0 bases, with 13 bases remaining between them. The CDR3 has 14 amino acids. Germline assignment: CDR1 MNHNS and CDR2 SASEGT. The CDR3 protein is CASNQDGSSYEQYF. CDR3 DNA: TGTGCCAGCAACCAGGACGGGAGCTCCTACGAGCAGTACTTC.

This clonotype appeared many times. Relative to the germline gene, one junction end is altered; a read error may explain this. The CDR3 spells CASSYLLAGGPYF. The CDR3 DNA reads TGTGCCAGCAGCTACTTACTAGCGGGAGGCCCGTATTTT. The J gene is TRBJ2-3, the V gene TRBV6-2 or TRBV6-3, with 12 bases that match TRBD2. The germline V gene has CDR1 MNHEY and CDR2 SVGEGT. The CDR3 has 13 residues.

This clonotype appeared once. One end of the junction is discordant with germline, which a read error may explain. J is TRBJ1-5 and V is TRBV2; TRBD1 matches 7 bases. Germline V gene data show CDR1 as SNHLY and CDR2 as FYNNEI. CDR3 length: 15 residues. In DNA, the CDR3 is TGTGCCGGCAGTGGACAGGTGGATGGCAATCAGCCCCAGCATTTT. Translated, it gives CAGSGQVDGNQPQHF.

This chain joins TRBV15 and TRBJ2-3, with 8 bases identical to TRBD2. V gave up 5 bases and J gave up 5 bases; unmatched junction bases: 12. The V gene's germline CDR1 is LNHNV and CDR2 YYDKDF (reference sequence). The CDR3 runs to 16 residues. The CDR3 DNA follows: TGTGCCACCAGCCCTACGGGGGCTAGCGGGCGAGATACGCAGTATTTT. Protein: CATSPTGASGRDTQYF. Looking up the rest from reference TRBV15 and TRBJ2-3 gives the full variable domain: DAMVIQNPRYQVTQFGKPVTLSCSQTLNHNVMYWYQQKSSQAPKLLFHYYDKDFNNEADTPDNFQSRRPNTSFCFLDIRSPGLGDTAMYLCATSPTGASGRDTQYFGPGTRLTVL.

This clonotype was detected many times. The DNA of the CDR3 is TGTGCCAGCAGCTTAGCGGGGGGGTACACTGAAGCTTTCTTT. It translates to CASSLAGGYTEAFF. This chain joins TRBV7-2 and TRBJ1-1, with D tentatively TRBD1 (5 bases). Looked up from germline, CDR1 is SGHTA and CDR2 is FQGNSA. Trimming removed 0 bases at V and 3 bases at J, with 8 bases between. This CDR3 is built from 14 residues.

This clonotype has a count of ten or more. The chain links TRBV11-2 to TRBJ2-1, with TRBD1 identical over 9 bases. Germline loops: CDR1 SGHAT, CDR2 FQNNGV. The CDR3 has 15 amino acids. With 1 base clipped from V and 4 bases from J, the junction kept 2 bases outside the gene matches. CDR3 protein: CASSLVGQGYNEQFF. CDR3 DNA sequence: TGTGCCAGCAGCTTAGTGGGACAGGGATACAATGAGCAGTTCTTC.

The rearrangement links TRBV20-1 to TRBJ2-4; D is undetermined. From germline, CDR1 is DFQATT and CDR2 SNEGSKA (reference sequence). The V end lost 3 bases, the J end lost 0 bases, and 12 bases lay between the germline ends. CDR3 length: 15 amino acids. In DNA form, the CDR3 reads TGCAGTGCTAGCGCTCCGCTCGGAGCCAAAAACATTCAGTACTTC. Translating gives CSASAPLGAKNIQYF.

Worth noting for this clonotype: This is likely a read error, given that the CDR3 carries no conserved phenylalanine or tryptophan at its end. The chain combines TRBV5-4 with TRBJ2-5, with a weak D call TRBD1 (6 bases). Germline V gives CDR1 SGHNT, CDR2 YYREEE (reference sequence). V dropped 4 bases and J dropped 5 bases, with 12 bases sitting between them. The CDR3 is 13 amino acids. The CDR3 loop reads CASSGGRQETQYS. CDR3 bases: TGTGCCAGCAGCGGGGGCAGGCAGGAGACCCAGTACTCC.

With regard to this clonotype: Compared with germline, one end of the junction differs, possibly owing to a read error. The CDR3 here is CASSQDSSALGTDTQYF. In DNA, the CDR3 is TGCGCCAGCAGCCAAGATTCAAGCGCCCTTGGTACAGATACGCAGTATTTT. The rearrangement uses TRBV11-2 and TRBJ2-3; D remains ambiguous. The CDR3 length is 17 residues. Germline V gene sequence: CDR1 SGHAT, CDR2 FQNNGV.

This clonotype rates as medium-sized. This chain links TRBV4-1 with TRBJ2-7; D could derive from TRBD1 or TRBD2 (5 bases each). Per the germline V gene, CDR1 is MGHRA and CDR2 is YSYEKL. This CDR3 is 15 amino acids long. The V end lost 5 bases, the J end lost 3 bases, and 17 bases lay between the germline ends. The CDR3 sequence: CASSFGPGTFYEQYF. DNA for the CDR3: TGCGCCAGCAGCTTCGGTCCCGGGACCTTCTACGAGCAGTACTTC.

Concerning this clonotype itself: Germline and junction disagree at one end, which may indicate a read error. This chain joins TRBV6-2 or TRBV6-3 and TRBJ2-7; 9 bases are shared with TRBD1. This CDR3 contains 15 residues. Per the germline V gene, CDR1 is MNHEY and CDR2 is SVGEGT. CDR3 DNA sequence: TGTGCCAGCAGTTACGGGACAGGGAGACCCTACAAGCAGTACTTC. Its translation is CASSYGTGRPYKQYF.

This clonotype has ten or more counts. The chain couples TRBV19 to TRBJ1-1; D perhaps matches TRBD1 (5 bases). CDR1 and CDR2 (germline): LNHDA, SQIVND (reference sequence). V was shortened by 5 bases and J by 4 bases, with 17 bases between the two germline ends. This CDR3 comprises 15 residues. CDR3 region: CASSPRTLRGTEAFF. The CDR3 DNA follows: TGTGCCAGTAGTCCGCGGACACTTCGCGGCACTGAAGCTTTCTTT.

J is TRBJ1-3 and V is TRBV2; 7 bases match TRBD1. Germline assignment: CDR1 SNHLY and CDR2 FYNNEI. V lost 7 bases and J lost 0; bases outside the gene matches: 3. The CDR3 totals 14 residues. CDR3: CASKTGSSGNTIYF. The CDR3 DNA reads TGTGCCAGCAAGACAGGGTCCTCTGGAAACACCATATATTTT.

Sample share makes this clonotype medium-sized. J is TRBJ2-7 and V is TRBV2; TRBD1 is a possible D gene (6 bases). The CDR3 is 16 amino acids. From germline, CDR1 is SNHLY and CDR2 FYNNEI. V lost 1 base and J lost 2, with 15 bases in between. The CDR3 spells CASSEEVRGQTYEQYF. CDR3 bases: TGTGCCAGCAGTGAAGAGGTACGGGGACAAACCTACGAGCAGTACTTC.

About this clonotype: A much larger clonotype is one base distant, so this may be a read error. V gene TRBV6-1 combines with J gene TRBJ2-1, with TRBD2 identical over 9 bases. This CDR3 is built from 16 residues. Per germline, CDR1 MNHNS and CDR2 SASEGT. CDR3 in amino acids: CAGSEYGGGVYNEQFF. For the CDR3, the DNA is TGTGCCGGCAGTGAATATGGCGGGGGGGTCTACAATGAGCAGTTCTTC.

This chain joins TRBV12-3 or TRBV12-4 and TRBJ1-2; tentatively, D is TRBD1 (5 bases). The CDR3 covers 17 residues. Trimming stripped 6 bases from V and 5 bases from J, with 25 bases between. The CDR3 coding sequence is TGTGCCAGCAGAAACCTGGCAGGGAGGGCCTTACCTTATGGCTACACCTTC. It codes for CASRNLAGRALPYGYTF.